Presented here are 8 T cell receptor beta chains from one specimen sequenced in a study of T cells in Graves' hyperthyroidism and ophthalmopathy. Using RNA transcripts as the source, TCR beta CDR3 regions were amplified. The HTBI primer set served for first-round RT-PCR of the TCR CDR3. Each CDR3 protein is one row after TCRdb ran MiXCR on the multiplex PCR reads. In the table there are about 380,000 distinct CDR3 sequences, 13% of which are singletons. Sample: blood. These receptors were collected from a man aged 30 to 45 with Graves' hyperthyroidism that later progressed to Graves' ophthalmopathy.

J is TRBJ1-5 and V is TRBV7-2; TRBD1 agrees at 9 bases. Germline loops: CDR1 SGHTA, CDR2 FQGNSA. The junction had 7 bases not matched to a gene; V was cut back by 4 bases and J by 6 bases. There are 15 residues in the CDR3. CDR3 region: CASSSGTGRGQPQHF. CDR3 coding DNA: TGTGCCAGCAGCTCCGGGACAGGGCGTGGTCAGCCCCAGCATTTT.

The chain combines TRBV20-1 with TRBJ2-1; D uncertain. CDR1 and CDR2 (germline): DFQATT, SNEGSKA (reference sequence). CDR3 size: 14 residues. V lost 3 bases and J lost 0, with 9 bases in between. In DNA, the CDR3 is TGCAGTGCTAGCGGGTATCTCTCCTACAATGAGCAGTTCTTC. It is translated as CSASGYLSYNEQFF.

The sample holds a few counts of this clonotype. The V and J genes are TRBV27 and TRBJ2-1; 16 bases align to TRBD2. In germline, CDR1 is MNHEY, CDR2 SMNVEV (reference sequence). The CDR3 contains 17 residues. J was trimmed by 7 bases and V by 3 bases; bases with no gene match: 6. The CDR3: CASSFLGTSGGENEQFF. CDR3 in DNA: TGTGCCAGCAGTTTCCTCGGGACTAGCGGGGGGGAAAATGAGCAGTTCTTC.

This clonotype occurred many times. The chain joins TRBV6-6 to TRBJ2-7; D may be TRBD1 (6 bases). V dropped 0 bases and J dropped 5 bases, with 17 bases sitting between them. The CDR3 sequence is 16 residues long. Germline loops: CDR1 MNHNY, CDR2 SVGAGI (reference sequence). The CDR3 DNA reads TGTGCCAGCAGTTACTCGGGGGCCCGAAAACGGGACGAGCAGTACTTC. Its protein product is CASSYSGARKRDEQYF.

This clonotype turned up a few times. The V gene is TRBV12-3 or TRBV12-4, the J gene TRBJ1-2; maybe TRBD1 (5 bases). The CDR3 length is 18 residues. V was cut by 4 bases and J by 3 bases, with 24 bases left in between. The CDR3 DNA follows: TGTGCCAGCAGTTACTCCACAGGAGTTAACGGTTACGACTATGGCTACACCTTC. Its protein product is CASSYSTGVNGYDYGYTF.

This clonotype was detected only a few times. This sequence joins TRBV28 and TRBJ2-2, with no clear D. Germline V CDR1 and CDR2: MDHEN, SYDVKM. V lost 8 bases and J lost 4, with 8 bases in between. The CDR3 has 12 amino acids. The CDR3 region is CASGRLTGELFF. The CDR3 DNA reads as TGTGCCAGCGGGCGCCTCACCGGGGAGCTGTTTTTT.

The chain combines TRBV9 with TRBJ2-5, with D perhaps being TRBD1 or TRBD2 (6 bases each). Germline V gene lookup returns CDR1 SGDLS and CDR2 YYNGEE. This CDR3 is 16 amino acids long. V lost 3 bases to trimming and J lost 2 bases, with 17 bases between them. CDR3 sequence reads: CASSETAGHKQETQYF. The CDR3 DNA reads as TGTGCCAGCAGCGAAACTGCGGGACACAAACAAGAGACCCAGTACTTC.

This clonotype has at least ten counts. The V call is TRBV6-1, the J call TRBJ2-7; tentatively, D is TRBD2 (6 bases). The ends were cut back, 8 bases at V and 1 base at J, with 15 bases in the middle. The CDR3 covers 14 residues. Germline CDR1 is MNHNS and CDR2 is SASEGT. The CDR3 loop reads CASFERGGSYEQYF. CDR3 DNA sequence: TGTGCCAGCTTCGAAAGGGGAGGTTCCTACGAGCAGTACTTC.